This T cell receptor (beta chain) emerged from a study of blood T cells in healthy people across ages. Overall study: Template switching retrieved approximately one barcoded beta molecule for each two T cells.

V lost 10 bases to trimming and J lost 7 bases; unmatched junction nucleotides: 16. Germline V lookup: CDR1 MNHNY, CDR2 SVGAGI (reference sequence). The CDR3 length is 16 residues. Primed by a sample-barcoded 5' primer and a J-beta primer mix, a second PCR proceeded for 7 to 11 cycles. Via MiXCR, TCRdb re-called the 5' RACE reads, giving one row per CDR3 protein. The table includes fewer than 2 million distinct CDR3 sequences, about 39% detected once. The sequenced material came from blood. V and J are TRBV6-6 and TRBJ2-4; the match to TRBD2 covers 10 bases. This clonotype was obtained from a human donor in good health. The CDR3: CANMKEIAGGWNIQYF. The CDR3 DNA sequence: TGTGCCAACATGAAGGAGATAGCGGGGGGCTGGAACATTCAGTACTTC.